This T cell receptor (beta chain) was retrieved from a study of blood T cells in healthy people across ages. Alongside a J-beta primer mix, a sample-barcoded 5' primer served in a second PCR lasting about 6 to 12 cycles. TCRdb re-analysed the 5' RACE reads in MiXCR, keeping a single row per CDR3 protein. This sample yields about 930,000 distinct CDR3 sequences, of which almost 30% are seen a single time; about 10% belongs to the top ten. Study results and limitations: From one million sequenced T cells, diversity estimates were lower bounds. It was not possible, with unsorted PBMCs, to conclusively compare naive and antigen-experienced cells.

Of note for this clonotype: No antigen is known for it.

The CDR3 is made up of 13 amino acids. Looked up from germline, CDR1 is MDHEN and CDR2 is SYDVKM. V trimming: 6 bases; J trimming: 5 bases; junction bases outside the gene matches: 5. This sample also belongs to another study, concerning T cells of mothers and their children. As that report states: Some 3 million TCR beta reads per child versus over 8 million per mother. Slightly higher but non-significant overlap marked related mother-child pairs versus unrelated pairs.

This clonotype was sampled from a woman in her forties in good health. The specimen was blood. J is TRBJ2-5 and V is TRBV28; 8 nucleotides match TRBD1. CDR3 residues: CASRGQAPETQYF. CDR3 bases: TGTGCCAGCAGGGGACAGGCCCCGGAGACCCAGTACTTC.